The 22 T cell receptor beta chains in this list originate from one sample, sequenced in a study of identical twins. TCRdb recomputed calls from the 5' RACE reads with MiXCR, one row per CDR3 protein. The sample records about 220,000 distinct CDR3 sequences, 7.5% being singletons. The sample also formed part of further work on yellow fever vaccine responses in identical twins.

Sequencing was carried out using memory (CD45RO+) T cells sorted from blood. The receptors shown here come from a woman younger than 30 in good health.

This clonotype was observed at least ten times. This rearrangement joins TRBV4-2 to TRBJ2-4; 7 bases align to TRBD1. With 2 bases clipped from V and 0 bases from J, the junction kept 10 bases outside the gene matches. The CDR3 contains 18 residues. Germline lookup yields CDR1 LGHNA and CDR2 YNFKEQ. The CDR3 reads CASSQTPTGMGAKNIQYF. In DNA, the CDR3 is TGTGCCAGCAGCCAAACTCCGACAGGGATGGGAGCCAAAAACATTCAGTACTTC.

V gene TRBV7-2 combines with J gene TRBJ2-7; 7 positions match TRBD2. J lost 4 bases, V lost 4 bases, and 4 bases had no gene match. Per germline, CDR1 SGHTA and CDR2 FQGNSA. The CDR3 is 13 amino acids. CDR3 residues: CASSWGGGYEQYF. CDR3 DNA sequence: TGTGCCAGCAGCTGGGGGGGGGGGTACGAGCAGTACTTC.

At least ten counts were recorded for this clonotype. The chain has TRBV12-3 or TRBV12-4 and TRBJ2-2; D is uncertain. Trimming cost V 1 base and J 5 bases, with 14 bases left between them. The CDR3 is 16 residues long. CDR3 residues: CASSLGRALGTGELFF. The CDR3 nucleotides read TGTGCCAGCAGTTTAGGTCGGGCCTTGGGGACCGGGGAGCTGTTTTTT.

This clonotype was seen only a few times. The V gene is TRBV28, the J gene TRBJ1-6; D is unclear. From germline, CDR1 is MDHEN and CDR2 SYDVKM. Trimming cost V 7 bases and J 3 bases, with 10 bases left between them. This CDR3 is 14 amino acids long. The CDR3 coding sequence is TGTGCCAGCAACCGTTTGGACTATAATTCACCCCTCCACTTT. Translating gives CASNRLDYNSPLHF.

This clonotype was seen only a few times. This chain connects TRBV3-1 to TRBJ2-5; D is undetermined. Deletions cut 0 bases from V and 4 bases from J, with 9 bases between. CDR1 and CDR2 from the germline V gene are LGHDT and YNNKEL (reference sequence). CDR3 length: 14 amino acids. The DNA for the CDR3 is TGTGCCAGCAGCCAAGATGAAGGGCTAGAGACCCAGTACTTC. It specifies CASSQDEGLETQYF.

The chain employs TRBV11-2 and TRBJ2-7; 8 bases are shared with TRBD1. V lost 1 base, J lost 3 bases, and 8 bases stayed unmatched. Germline loops: CDR1 SGHAT, CDR2 FQNNGV. This CDR3 is built from 16 residues. The CDR3 coding sequence is TGTGCCAGCAGCTTAGGGCAGGGGGCGGGAAGCTACGAGCAGTACTTC. This encodes CASSLGQGAGSYEQYF.

The chain joins TRBV7-2 to TRBJ1-2, with D maybe TRBD1 (6 bases). CDR3 length: 14 residues. V dropped 1 base and J dropped 4 bases, with 10 bases sitting between them. Germline loops: CDR1 SGHTA, CDR2 FQGNSA. The CDR3 region is CASSLGQEIYGYTF. The CDR3 DNA follows: TGTGCCAGCAGCTTAGGACAGGAGATCTATGGCTACACCTTC.

The CDR3 loop is CASRITNQPQHF. The CDR3 DNA is TGTGCCAGCAGGATTACCAATCAGCCCCAGCATTTT. The chain links TRBV6-1 to TRBJ1-5, with D unresolved. Trimming left V 6 bases short and J 3 bases short, with 6 bases between. Germline values: CDR1 MNHNS, CDR2 SASEGT. The CDR3 runs 12 residues.

This clonotype came up many times. The chain couples TRBV4-1 to TRBJ1-1; weak D call: TRBD1 (5 bases). Trimming shortened V by 0 bases and J by 1 base, and 15 bases separated the two germline ends. CDR3 length: 17 amino acids. Germline V gene sequence: CDR1 MGHRA, CDR2 YSYEKL. This chain's CDR3 is CASSQEIRGTENTEAFF. The CDR3, as DNA: TGCGCCAGCAGCCAAGAAATTCGGGGCACCGAGAACACTGAAGCTTTCTTT.

The chain combines TRBV3-1 with TRBJ1-2; D gene unclear. V shed 1 base and J shed 2 bases, with 14 bases lying between them. Germline assignment: CDR1 LGHDT and CDR2 YNNKEL (reference sequence). The CDR3 totals 16 residues. The CDR3 loop is CASSQALVSSNYGYTF. In DNA, the CDR3 is TGTGCCAGCAGCCAAGCTCTTGTCAGCTCAAACTATGGCTACACCTTC.

CDR3 sequence: CAWTGTVNTGELFF. In DNA, the CDR3 is TGTGCCTGGACCGGGACAGTTAACACCGGGGAGCTGTTTTTT. The gene calls are TRBV30 and TRBJ2-2; 7 nucleotides agree with TRBD1. The CDR3 has 14 amino acids. V was clipped by 4 bases and J by 2 bases; unmatched bases: 4. CDR1 GTSNPN and CDR2 SVGIG come from the germline V gene (reference sequence).

The chain has TRBV5-1 and TRBJ1-2; D is undetermined. V was cut by 2 bases and J by 0 bases, with 11 bases left in between. CDR3 size: 15 residues. Germline CDR1 reads SGHRS; CDR2 reads YFSETQ. The CDR3 protein is CASSFAQGANYGYTF. CDR3 nucleotide sequence: TGCGCCAGCAGCTTCGCACAAGGAGCTAACTATGGCTACACCTTC.

This clonotype was found many times. The chain is built from TRBV4-3 and TRBJ2-5; D is uncertain. This CDR3 region has 14 residues. Looked up from germline, CDR1 is LGHNA and CDR2 is YSLEER. V dropped 1 base and J dropped 4 bases, with 10 bases sitting between them. DNA for the CDR3: TGCGCCAGCAGCCAAGGCGGTAGCAGAGAGACCCAGTACTTC. Protein product: CASSQGGSRETQYF.

The V gene is TRBV15, the J gene TRBJ2-7, with D possibly matching TRBD2 (6 bases). V lost 1 base and J lost 3, with 16 bases in between. Germline CDR1 is LNHNV and CDR2 is YYDKDF (reference sequence). The CDR3 sequence is 16 residues long. The CDR3 region has the DNA TGTGCCACCAGCAGAGGAGGAGGGAGCTCTGGCTACGAGCAGTACTTC. Translation gives CATSRGGGSSGYEQYF.

This chain connects TRBV7-6 to TRBJ1-1; D remains unclear. CDR1 is SGHVS, CDR2 FNYEAQ, per germline. There are 13 residues in the CDR3. V was shortened by 3 bases and J by 1 base, with 6 bases between the two germline ends. The CDR3, as DNA: TGTGCCAGCAGCTTTAATCAGAACACTGAAGCTTTCTTT. It yields the protein CASSFNQNTEAFF. Based on the CDR3 plus reference TRBV7-6 and TRBJ1-1, the full variable domain is GAGVSQSPRYKVTKRGQDVALRCDPISGHVSLYWYRQALGQGPEFLTYFNYEAQQDKSGLPNDRFSAERPEGSISTLTIQRTEQRDSAMYRCASSFNQNTEAFFGQGTRLTVV.

This clonotype has just a few counts. This sequence joins TRBV7-2 and TRBJ2-7; D might be TRBD1 or TRBD2, each matching 7 bases. CDR3 length: 14 residues. Germline V CDR1 and CDR2: SGHTA, FQGNSA. V was clipped by 4 bases and J by 7 bases, with 17 bases between them. CDR3 amino acids: CASSSRDRAGEQYF. Here the CDR3 DNA reads TGTGCCAGCAGCTCCCGGGACAGAGCGGGAGAGCAGTACTTC.

The table lists this clonotype with many counts. This chain joins TRBV18 and TRBJ2-1, with 10 bases aligning to TRBD2. This CDR3 comprises 16 residues. V shed 4 bases, J shed 2 bases, and the junction held 5 bases outside the gene matches. Germline CDR1 KGHSH, CDR2 LQKENI. The CDR3 protein is CASSLTSGTAYNEQFF. CDR3 in DNA: TGTGCCAGCTCACTTACTAGCGGGACTGCCTACAATGAGCAGTTCTTC.

This clonotype was found many times. This rearrangement joins TRBV13 to TRBJ2-2, with D hard to call. Germline V gives CDR1 PRHDT, CDR2 FYEKMQ (reference sequence). Trimming left V 1 base short and J 0 bases short, with 9 bases between. The CDR3 is 16 residues long. The CDR3 DNA sequence: TGTGCCAGCAGCTTAGCAAGCCTCTCGAACACCGGGGAGCTGTTTTTT. Protein: CASSLASLSNTGELFF.

This clonotype was detected many times. The chain combines TRBV7-3 with TRBJ2-1, with TRBD2 matching 8 bases. This CDR3 has 13 residues. V dropped 6 bases and J dropped 7; count of bases not matched to a gene: 5. Germline V gene sequence: CDR1 SGHTA, CDR2 FQGTGA. The CDR3 sequence: CASSYGGANEQFF. In DNA, the CDR3 is TGTGCCAGCAGTTACGGGGGGGCAAATGAGCAGTTCTTC.

There are many counts of this clonotype. The DNA of the CDR3 is TGTGCCAGCTCCCTCACCGGAGACTCTGGGGCCAACGTCCTGACTTTC. The encoded protein is CASSLTGDSGANVLTF. The rearrangement joins TRBV6-2 or TRBV6-3 to TRBJ2-6; D ambiguous. The V end was cut by 8 bases, the J end by 0 bases, with 14 bases between. Germline CDR1 reads MNHEY; CDR2 reads SVGEGT. The CDR3 contains 16 residues.

There are many counts of this clonotype. The chain couples TRBV29-1 to TRBJ2-5; D tentatively reads TRBD1 or TRBD2 (6 bases each). Germline values: CDR1 SQVTM, CDR2 ANQGSEA. Trimming took 4 bases from V and 4 from J, leaving 22 bases between them. This CDR3 is 16 amino acids long. This chain's CDR3 is CSVVRFGRDNRETQYF. Written as DNA, the CDR3 is TGCAGCGTTGTCAGGTTTGGGCGGGACAACCGAGAGACCCAGTACTTC.

This clonotype appeared a few times. CDR3 residues: CASSKDRGLNTEAFF. DNA of the CDR3: TGTGCCAGCAGCAAAGATAGGGGGCTGAACACTGAAGCTTTCTTT. This chain links TRBV21-1 with TRBJ1-1; the table gives TRBD1 as D, unverified against the DNA. TRBV21-1 counts as a pseudogene. CDR3 length equals 15 residues.